These 11 T cell receptor beta chains share one sample of origin, sequenced in a study of regulatory T cells in long-lasting Graves disease. In building TCR beta libraries, iRepertoire HTBI primers were used together with Arm-PCR of CDR3 regions. In TCRdb, the multiplex PCR reads were re-called with MiXCR into one record per CDR3 protein. The data show about 330,000 distinct CDR3 sequences, with 15% to 20% seen just once and around 20% held by the top ten. Time point of the sample: newly diagnosed GD, antithyroid drugs for less than 3 months. Preparation of the TCR library used RNA extracted from PBMCs. These data were also reused for a study on T cells in Graves' hyperthyroidism and ophthalmopathy.

The material was peripheral blood mononuclear cells (PBMCs), obtained at new diagnosis, from a patient treated with antithyroid drugs. These receptors originate from a woman aged 18-29 years with Graves disease.

With regard to this clonotype: This clone may be a read error of a much larger clone one base away. The rearrangement joins TRBV20-1 to TRBJ2-1; 9 bases are a match to TRBD2. Germline V gives CDR1 DFQATT, CDR2 SNEGSKA (reference sequence). The CDR3 is made up of 15 amino acids. The DNA of the CDR3 is TGCAGTGCTAGGGAGACTAGCGGTCTCCAAGAGATCCGGTACTTC. Translation: CSARETSGLQEIRYF.

This clonotype was counted a single time. At one end the junction does not follow the germline gene, possibly because of a read error. This chain links TRBV6-1 with TRBJ2-1; D unclear. The germline CDR1 and CDR2 sequences are MNHNS and SASEGT. This CDR3 spans 15 amino acids. This CDR3 is CTSSPSRGPYNEQFF. CDR3 bases: TGTACCAGCAGTCCCTCCAGAGGACCCTACAATGAGCAGTTCTTC.

This clonotype was seen more than once but under ten times. The V call is TRBV24-1, the J call TRBJ1-2; D gene ambiguous. V lost 3 bases and J lost 1, with 8 bases in between. This CDR3 contains 14 residues. CDR1 KGHDR and CDR2 SFDVKD come from the germline V gene. CDR3 DNA: TGTGCCACCAGTGATCAGACCGTTAACTATGGCTACACCTTC. It yields the protein CATSDQTVNYGYTF.

This clonotype was picked up many times. The J gene is TRBJ2-2, the V gene TRBV10-3, with a tentative D call TRBD2 (6 bases). The length of the CDR3 is 13 residues. The V gene's germline CDR1 is ENHRY and CDR2 SYGVKD. Deletions cut 4 bases from V and 6 bases from J, with 9 bases between. This CDR3 is CAISGLDSGELFF. The DNA of the CDR3 is TGTGCCATCAGTGGACTAGATTCCGGGGAGCTGTTTTTT.

The chain is built from TRBV19 and TRBJ2-3; 8 bases are a match to TRBD2. Trimming removed 3 bases from V and 1 base from J; junction bases left unmatched: 6. Germline assignment: CDR1 LNHDA and CDR2 SQIVND (reference sequence). The CDR3 spans 16 residues. The CDR3 is CASSILAGGRTDTQYF. For the CDR3, the DNA is TGTGCCAGTAGTATTCTGGCGGGAGGCCGCACAGATACGCAGTATTTT. The full variable domain, in which reference TRBV19 and TRBJ2-3 provide the parts outside the CDR3, is DGGITQSPKYLFRKEGQNVTLSCEQNLNHDAMYWYRQDPGQGLRLIYYSQIVNDFQKGDIAEGYSVSREKKESFPLTVTSAQKNPTAFYLCASSILAGGRTDTQYFGPGTRLTVL.

This clonotype was counted between two and nine times. The CDR3 is CAISGGAVGTGELFF. CDR3 DNA: TGTGCCATCAGCGGGGGGGCCGTGGGCACCGGGGAGCTGTTTTTT. This chain joins TRBV10-3 and TRBJ2-2; 8 bases agree with TRBD2. This CDR3 has 15 residues. V lost 6 bases, J lost 4 bases, and 7 bases stayed unmatched. Germline CDR1 is ENHRY and CDR2 is SYGVKD.

At least ten counts were recorded for this clonotype. The chain uses TRBV7-9 and TRBJ2-1, with a weak D call TRBD1 (6 bases). There are 15 residues in the CDR3. V was shortened by 2 bases and J by 3 bases, with 11 bases between the two germline ends. Germline V gene sequence: CDR1 SEHNR, CDR2 FQNEAQ (reference sequence). CDR3 DNA sequence: TGTGCCAGCAGCTTATTCCGGGACAACTACAATGAGCAGTTCTTC. It yields the protein CASSLFRDNYNEQFF.

There are a few counts of this clonotype. A read error may account for a junction end that differs from germline. The rearrangement joins TRBV29-1 to TRBJ1-2; TRBD1 is a possible D gene (6 bases). CDR3 length: 14 residues. CDR1 is SQVTM and CDR2 is ANQGSEA in the germline V gene. The CDR3 spells CSIDPSQGNMGYTF. CDR3 in DNA: TGCAGCATTGACCCTTCCCAGGGGAACATGGGCTACACCTTC.

The V gene is TRBV6-1, the J gene TRBJ1-5; no definite D call. This CDR3 region has 14 residues. Germline assignment: CDR1 MNHNS and CDR2 SASEGT. V was cut by 5 bases and J by 9 bases, with 17 bases left in between. The CDR3 protein is CASSLDPTSAPQHF. DNA of the CDR3: TGTGCCAGCAGTCTTGACCCCACCTCGGCGCCCCAGCATTTT.

The chain links TRBV10-3 to TRBJ2-6; D is possibly TRBD1 (5 bases). Germline-derived CDR1 and CDR2 are ENHRY and SYGVKD. The CDR3 runs 15 residues. Trimming cost V 5 bases and J 0 bases, with 8 bases left between them. Here the CDR3 DNA reads TGTGCCATCAGTACGGACAACTCTGGGGCCAACGTCCTGACTTTC. It yields the protein CAISTDNSGANVLTF.

At least ten counts were recorded for this clonotype. V usage is TRBV15 and J usage is TRBJ1-5; D is unresolved. This CDR3 contains 13 residues. Trimming cost V 8 bases and J 4 bases, with 12 bases left between them. Germline values: CDR1 LNHNV, CDR2 YYDKDF (reference sequence). CDR3 region: CATGRIDNQPQHF. CDR3 coding DNA: TGTGCCACCGGGAGAATAGATAATCAGCCCCAGCATTTT. The full variable domain, rest sourced from reference TRBV15 and TRBJ1-5, is DAMVIQNPRYQVTQFGKPVTLSCSQTLNHNVMYWYQQKSSQAPKLLFHYYDKDFNNEADTPDNFQSRRPNTSFCFLDIRSPGLGDTAMYLCATGRIDNQPQHFGDGTRLSIL.